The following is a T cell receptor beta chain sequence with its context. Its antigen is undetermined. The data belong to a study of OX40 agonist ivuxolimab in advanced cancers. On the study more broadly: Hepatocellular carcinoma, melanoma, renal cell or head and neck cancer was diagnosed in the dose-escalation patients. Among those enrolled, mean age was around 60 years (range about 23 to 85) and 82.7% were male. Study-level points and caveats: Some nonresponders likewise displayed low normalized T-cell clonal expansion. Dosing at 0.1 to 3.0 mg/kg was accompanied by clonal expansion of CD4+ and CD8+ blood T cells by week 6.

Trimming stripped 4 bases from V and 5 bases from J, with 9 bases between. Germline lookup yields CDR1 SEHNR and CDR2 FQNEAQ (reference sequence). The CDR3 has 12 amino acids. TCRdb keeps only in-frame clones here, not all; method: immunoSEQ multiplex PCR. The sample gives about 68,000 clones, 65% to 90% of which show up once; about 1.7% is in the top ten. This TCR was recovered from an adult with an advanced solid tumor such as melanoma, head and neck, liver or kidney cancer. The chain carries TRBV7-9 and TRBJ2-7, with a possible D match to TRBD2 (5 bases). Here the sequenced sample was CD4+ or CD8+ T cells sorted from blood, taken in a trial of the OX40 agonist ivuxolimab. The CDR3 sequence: CASSSRGNEQYF. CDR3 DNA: TGTGCCAGCAGCTCCCGGGGTAACGAGCAGTACTTC.